Sequencing of this T cell receptor (beta chain) was carried out in a study of shared T cell receptors in the human thymus. Here immunoSEQ multiplex PCR was the method, and the copy in TCRdb shows in-frame clones only, minus some. The sample includes roughly 410,000 clones, 95% seen only once; the top ten take approximately 0.02%. CDR1 is SGHVS, CDR2 FNYEAQ, per germline. V was shortened by 11 bases and J by 7 bases, with 21 bases between the two germline ends. CDR3 length: 14 residues. V gene TRBV7-6 combines with J gene TRBJ2-1; tentative D call: TRBD1 (5 bases). This TCR derives from a human donor. Sequences were obtained from thymocytes. In nucleotides, the CDR3 is TGTGCCTCAACCCCCACGAAGGGGCGTAATGAGCAGTTCTTC. Residues: CASTPTKGRNEQFF.